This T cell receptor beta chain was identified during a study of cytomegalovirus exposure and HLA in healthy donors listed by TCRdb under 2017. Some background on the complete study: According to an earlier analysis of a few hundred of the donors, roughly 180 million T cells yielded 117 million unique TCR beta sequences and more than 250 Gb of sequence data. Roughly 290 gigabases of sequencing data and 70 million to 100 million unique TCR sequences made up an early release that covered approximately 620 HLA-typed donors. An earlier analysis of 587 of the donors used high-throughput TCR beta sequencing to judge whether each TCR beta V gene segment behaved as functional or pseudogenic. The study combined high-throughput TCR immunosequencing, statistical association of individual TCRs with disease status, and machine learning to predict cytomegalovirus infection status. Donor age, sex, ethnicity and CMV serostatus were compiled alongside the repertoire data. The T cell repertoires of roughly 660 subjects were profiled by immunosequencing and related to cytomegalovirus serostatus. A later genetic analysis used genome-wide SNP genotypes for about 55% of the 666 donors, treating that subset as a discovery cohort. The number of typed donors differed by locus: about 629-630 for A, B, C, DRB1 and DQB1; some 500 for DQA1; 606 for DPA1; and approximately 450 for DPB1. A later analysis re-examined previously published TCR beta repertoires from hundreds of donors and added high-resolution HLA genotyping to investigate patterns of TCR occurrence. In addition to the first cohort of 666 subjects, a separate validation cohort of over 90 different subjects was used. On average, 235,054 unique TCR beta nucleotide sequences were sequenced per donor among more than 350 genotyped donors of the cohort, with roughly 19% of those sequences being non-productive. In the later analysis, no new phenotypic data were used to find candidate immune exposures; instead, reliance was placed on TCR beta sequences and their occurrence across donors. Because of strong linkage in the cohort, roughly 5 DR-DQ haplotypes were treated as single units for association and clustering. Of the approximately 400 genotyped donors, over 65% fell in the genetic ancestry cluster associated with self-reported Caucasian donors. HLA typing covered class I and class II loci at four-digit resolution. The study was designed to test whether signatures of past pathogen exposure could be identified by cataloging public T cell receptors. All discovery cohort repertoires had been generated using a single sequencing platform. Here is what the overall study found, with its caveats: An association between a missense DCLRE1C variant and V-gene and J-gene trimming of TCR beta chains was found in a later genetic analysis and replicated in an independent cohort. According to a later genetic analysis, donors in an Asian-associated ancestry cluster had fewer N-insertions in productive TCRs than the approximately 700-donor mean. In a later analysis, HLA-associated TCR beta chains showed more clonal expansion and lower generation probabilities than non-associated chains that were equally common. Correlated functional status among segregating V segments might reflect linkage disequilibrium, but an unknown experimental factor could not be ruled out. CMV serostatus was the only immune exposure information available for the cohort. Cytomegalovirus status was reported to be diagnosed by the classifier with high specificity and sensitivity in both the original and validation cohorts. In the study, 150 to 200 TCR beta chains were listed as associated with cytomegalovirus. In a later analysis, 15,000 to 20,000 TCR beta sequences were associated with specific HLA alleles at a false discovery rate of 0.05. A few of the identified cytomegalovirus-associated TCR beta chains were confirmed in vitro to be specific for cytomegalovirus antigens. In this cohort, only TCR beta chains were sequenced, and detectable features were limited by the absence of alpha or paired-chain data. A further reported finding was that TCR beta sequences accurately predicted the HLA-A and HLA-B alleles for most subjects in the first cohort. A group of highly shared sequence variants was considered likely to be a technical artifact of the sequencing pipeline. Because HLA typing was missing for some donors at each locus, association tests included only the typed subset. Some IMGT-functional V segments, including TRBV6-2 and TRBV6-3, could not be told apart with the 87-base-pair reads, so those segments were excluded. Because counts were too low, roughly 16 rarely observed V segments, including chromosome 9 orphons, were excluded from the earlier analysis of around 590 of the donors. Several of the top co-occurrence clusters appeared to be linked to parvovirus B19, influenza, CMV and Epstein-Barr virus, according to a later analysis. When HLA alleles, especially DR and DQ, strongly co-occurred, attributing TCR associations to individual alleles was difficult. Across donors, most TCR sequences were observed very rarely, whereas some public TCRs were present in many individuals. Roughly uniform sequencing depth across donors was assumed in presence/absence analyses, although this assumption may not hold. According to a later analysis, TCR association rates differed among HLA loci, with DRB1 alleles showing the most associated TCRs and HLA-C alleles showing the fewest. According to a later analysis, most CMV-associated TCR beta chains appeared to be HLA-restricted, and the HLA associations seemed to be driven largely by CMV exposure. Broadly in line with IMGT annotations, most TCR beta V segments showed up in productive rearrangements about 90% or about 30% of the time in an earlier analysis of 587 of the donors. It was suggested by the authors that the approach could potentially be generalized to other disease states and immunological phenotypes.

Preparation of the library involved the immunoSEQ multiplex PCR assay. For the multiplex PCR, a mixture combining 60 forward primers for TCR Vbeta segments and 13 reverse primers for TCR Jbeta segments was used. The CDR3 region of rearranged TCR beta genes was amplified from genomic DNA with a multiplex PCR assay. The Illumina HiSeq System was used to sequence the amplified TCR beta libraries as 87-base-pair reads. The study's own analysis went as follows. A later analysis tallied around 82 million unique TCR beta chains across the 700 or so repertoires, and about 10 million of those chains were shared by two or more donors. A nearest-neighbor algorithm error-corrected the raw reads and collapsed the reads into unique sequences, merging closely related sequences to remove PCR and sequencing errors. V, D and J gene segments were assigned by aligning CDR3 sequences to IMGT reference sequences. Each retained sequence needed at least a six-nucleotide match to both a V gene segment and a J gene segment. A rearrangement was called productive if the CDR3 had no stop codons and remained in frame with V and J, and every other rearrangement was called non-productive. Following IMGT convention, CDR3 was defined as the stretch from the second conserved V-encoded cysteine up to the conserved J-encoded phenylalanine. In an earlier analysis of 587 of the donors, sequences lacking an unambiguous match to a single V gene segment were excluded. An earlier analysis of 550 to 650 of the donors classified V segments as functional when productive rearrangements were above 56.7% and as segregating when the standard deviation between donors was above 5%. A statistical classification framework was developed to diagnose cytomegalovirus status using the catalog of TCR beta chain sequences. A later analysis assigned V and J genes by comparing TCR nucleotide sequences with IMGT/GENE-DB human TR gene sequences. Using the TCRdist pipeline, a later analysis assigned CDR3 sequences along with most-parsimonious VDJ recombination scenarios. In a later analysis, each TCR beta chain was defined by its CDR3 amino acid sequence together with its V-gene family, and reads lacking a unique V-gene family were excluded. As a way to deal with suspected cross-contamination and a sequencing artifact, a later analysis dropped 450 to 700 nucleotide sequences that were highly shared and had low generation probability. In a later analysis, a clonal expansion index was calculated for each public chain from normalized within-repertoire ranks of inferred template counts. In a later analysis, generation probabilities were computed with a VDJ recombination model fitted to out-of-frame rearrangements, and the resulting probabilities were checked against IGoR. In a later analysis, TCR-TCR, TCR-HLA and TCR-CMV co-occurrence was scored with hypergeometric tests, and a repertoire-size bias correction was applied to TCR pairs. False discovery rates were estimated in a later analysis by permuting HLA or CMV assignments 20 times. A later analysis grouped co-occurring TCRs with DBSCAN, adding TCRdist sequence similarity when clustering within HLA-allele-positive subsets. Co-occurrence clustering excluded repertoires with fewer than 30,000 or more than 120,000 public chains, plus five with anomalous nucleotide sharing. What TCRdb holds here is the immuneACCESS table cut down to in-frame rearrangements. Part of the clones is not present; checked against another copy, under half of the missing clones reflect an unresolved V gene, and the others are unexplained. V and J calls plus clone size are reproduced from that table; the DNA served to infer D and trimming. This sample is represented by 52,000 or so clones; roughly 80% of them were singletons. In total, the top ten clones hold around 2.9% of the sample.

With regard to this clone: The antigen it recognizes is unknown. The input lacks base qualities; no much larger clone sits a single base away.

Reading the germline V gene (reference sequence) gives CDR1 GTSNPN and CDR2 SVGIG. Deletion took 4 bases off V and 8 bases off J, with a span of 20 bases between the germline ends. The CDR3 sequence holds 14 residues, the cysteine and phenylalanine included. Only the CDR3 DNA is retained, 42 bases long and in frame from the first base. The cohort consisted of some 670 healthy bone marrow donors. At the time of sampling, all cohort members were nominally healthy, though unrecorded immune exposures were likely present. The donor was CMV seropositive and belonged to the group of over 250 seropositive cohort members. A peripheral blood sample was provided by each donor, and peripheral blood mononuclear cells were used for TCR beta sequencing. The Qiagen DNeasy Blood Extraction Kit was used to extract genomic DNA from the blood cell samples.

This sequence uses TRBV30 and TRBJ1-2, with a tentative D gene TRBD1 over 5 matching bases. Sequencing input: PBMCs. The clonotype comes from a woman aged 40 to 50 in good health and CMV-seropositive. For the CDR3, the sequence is CAWTHRGGERGYTF. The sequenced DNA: TGTGCCTGGACCCACCGGGGCGGGGAGCGGGGCTACACCTTC.